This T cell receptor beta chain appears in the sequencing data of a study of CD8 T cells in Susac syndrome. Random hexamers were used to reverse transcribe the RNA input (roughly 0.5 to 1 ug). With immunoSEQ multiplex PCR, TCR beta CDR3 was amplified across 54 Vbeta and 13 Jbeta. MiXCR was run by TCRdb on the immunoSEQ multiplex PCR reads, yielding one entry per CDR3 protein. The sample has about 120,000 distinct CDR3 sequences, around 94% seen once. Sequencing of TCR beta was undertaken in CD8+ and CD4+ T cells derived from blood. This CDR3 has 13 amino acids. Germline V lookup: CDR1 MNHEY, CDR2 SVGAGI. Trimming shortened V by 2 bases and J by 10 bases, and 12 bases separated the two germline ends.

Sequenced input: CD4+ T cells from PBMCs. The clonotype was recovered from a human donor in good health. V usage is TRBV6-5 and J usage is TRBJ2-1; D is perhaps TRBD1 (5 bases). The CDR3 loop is CASSYIPDTEQFF. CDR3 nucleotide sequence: TGTGCCAGCAGTTACATTCCGGACACGGAGCAGTTCTTC.